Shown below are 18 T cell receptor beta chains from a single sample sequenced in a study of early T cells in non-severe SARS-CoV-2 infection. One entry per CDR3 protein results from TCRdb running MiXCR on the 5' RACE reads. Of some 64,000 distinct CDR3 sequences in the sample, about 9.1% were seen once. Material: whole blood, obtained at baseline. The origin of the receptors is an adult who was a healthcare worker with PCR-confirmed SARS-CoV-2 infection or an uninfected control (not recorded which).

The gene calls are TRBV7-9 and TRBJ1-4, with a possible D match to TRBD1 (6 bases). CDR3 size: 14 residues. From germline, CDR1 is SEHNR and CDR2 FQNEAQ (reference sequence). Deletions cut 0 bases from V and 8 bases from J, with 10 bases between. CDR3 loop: CASSLAQGREKLFF. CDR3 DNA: TGTGCCAGCAGCTTAGCACAGGGCAGGGAAAAACTGTTTTTT.

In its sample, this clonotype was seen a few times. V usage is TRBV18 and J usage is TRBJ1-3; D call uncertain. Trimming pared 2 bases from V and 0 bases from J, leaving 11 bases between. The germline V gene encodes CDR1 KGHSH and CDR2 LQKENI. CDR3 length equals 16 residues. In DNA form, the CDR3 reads TGTGCCAGCTCACCAGCCGGCACCCCCTCTGGAAACACCATATATTTT. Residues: CASSPAGTPSGNTIYF.

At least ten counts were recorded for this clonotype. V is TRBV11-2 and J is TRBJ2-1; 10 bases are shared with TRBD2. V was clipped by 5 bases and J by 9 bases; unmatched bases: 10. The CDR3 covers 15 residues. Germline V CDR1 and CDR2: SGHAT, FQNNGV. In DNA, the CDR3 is TGTGCCAGCAGCCAGGGCGCTAGCGGGAGATCTGAGCAGTTCTTC. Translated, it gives CASSQGASGRSEQFF.

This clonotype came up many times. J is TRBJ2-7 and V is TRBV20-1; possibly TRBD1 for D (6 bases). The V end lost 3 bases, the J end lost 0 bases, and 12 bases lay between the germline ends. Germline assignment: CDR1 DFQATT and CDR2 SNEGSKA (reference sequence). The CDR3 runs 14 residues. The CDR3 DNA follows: TGCAGTGCTAGGAGGCAGGGGAGCTCCTACGAGCAGTACTTC. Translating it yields CSARRQGSSYEQYF.

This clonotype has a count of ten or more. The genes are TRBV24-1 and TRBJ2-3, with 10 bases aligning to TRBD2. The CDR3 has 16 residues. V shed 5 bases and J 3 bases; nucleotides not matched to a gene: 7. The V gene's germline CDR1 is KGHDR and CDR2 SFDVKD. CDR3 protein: CATSGRASGRTDTQYF. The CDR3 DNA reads TGTGCCACCAGTGGTCGGGCTAGCGGGAGAACAGATACGCAGTATTTT.

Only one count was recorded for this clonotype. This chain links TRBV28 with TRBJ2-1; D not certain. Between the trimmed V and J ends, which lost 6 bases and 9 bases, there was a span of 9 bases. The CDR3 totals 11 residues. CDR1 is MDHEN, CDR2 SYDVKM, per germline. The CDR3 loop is CASRSPSEQFF. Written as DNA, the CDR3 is TGTGCCAGCAGATCTCCGAGTGAGCAGTTCTTC.

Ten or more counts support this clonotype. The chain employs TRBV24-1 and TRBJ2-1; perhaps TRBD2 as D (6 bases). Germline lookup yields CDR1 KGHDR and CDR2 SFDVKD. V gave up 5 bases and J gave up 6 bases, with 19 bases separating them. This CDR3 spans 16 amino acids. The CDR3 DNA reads TGTGCCACCAGTGGGGGCCCTGGGAGGCAGAGCAATGAGCAGTTCTTC. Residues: CATSGGPGRQSNEQFF.

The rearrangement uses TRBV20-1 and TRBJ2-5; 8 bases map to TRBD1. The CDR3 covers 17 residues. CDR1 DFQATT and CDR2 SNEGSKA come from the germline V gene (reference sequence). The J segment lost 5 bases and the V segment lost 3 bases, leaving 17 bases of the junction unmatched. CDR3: CSARGQVLQSPRETQYF. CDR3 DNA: TGCAGTGCTAGGGGACAGGTGCTCCAATCCCCTCGGGAGACCCAGTACTTC.

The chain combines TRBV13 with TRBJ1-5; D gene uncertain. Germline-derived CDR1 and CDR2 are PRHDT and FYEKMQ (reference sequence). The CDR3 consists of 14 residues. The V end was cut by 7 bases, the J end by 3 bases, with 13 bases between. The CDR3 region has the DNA TGTGCCAGCAACGGAGGACGGTACAATCAGCCCCAGCATTTT. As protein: CASNGGRYNQPQHF.

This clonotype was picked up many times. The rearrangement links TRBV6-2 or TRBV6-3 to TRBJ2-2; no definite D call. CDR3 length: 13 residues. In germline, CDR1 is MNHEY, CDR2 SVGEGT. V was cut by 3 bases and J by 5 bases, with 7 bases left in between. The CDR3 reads CASSYWETGELFF. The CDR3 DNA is TGTGCCAGCAGTTATTGGGAAACCGGGGAGCTGTTTTTT.

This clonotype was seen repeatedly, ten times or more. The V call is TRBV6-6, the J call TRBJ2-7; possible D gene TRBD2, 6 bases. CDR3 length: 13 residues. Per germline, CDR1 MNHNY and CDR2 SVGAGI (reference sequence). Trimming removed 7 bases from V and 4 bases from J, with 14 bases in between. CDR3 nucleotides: TGTGCCAGCAATGGACTATCCAGGTACGAGCAGTACTTC. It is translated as CASNGLSRYEQYF.

CDR3 residues: CATSDFTPEQFF. The CDR3 DNA reads TGTGCCACCAGTGATTTCACGCCAGAGCAGTTCTTC. V and J are TRBV24-1 and TRBJ2-1; D uncertain. CDR3 length equals 12 residues. The V and J ends lost 1 base and 10 bases respectively, with 7 bases between them. Germline CDR1 is KGHDR and CDR2 is SFDVKD.

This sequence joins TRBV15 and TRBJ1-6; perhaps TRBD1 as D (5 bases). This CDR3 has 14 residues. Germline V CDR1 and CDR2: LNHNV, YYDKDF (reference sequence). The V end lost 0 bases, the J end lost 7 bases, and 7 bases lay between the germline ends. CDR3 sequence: CATSRERGNSPLHF. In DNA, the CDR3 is TGTGCCACCAGCAGAGAGAGGGGCAATTCACCCCTCCACTTT. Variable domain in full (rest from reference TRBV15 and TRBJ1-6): DAMVIQNPRYQVTQFGKPVTLSCSQTLNHNVMYWYQQKSSQAPKLLFHYYDKDFNNEADTPDNFQSRRPNTSFCFLDIRSPGLGDTAMYLCATSRERGNSPLHFGNGTRLTVT.

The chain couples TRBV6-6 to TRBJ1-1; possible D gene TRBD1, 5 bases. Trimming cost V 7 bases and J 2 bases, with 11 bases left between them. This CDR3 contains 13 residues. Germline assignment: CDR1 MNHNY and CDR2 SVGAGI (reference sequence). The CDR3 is CASNKQDNTEAFF. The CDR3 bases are TGTGCCAGCAACAAACAGGATAACACTGAAGCTTTCTTT.

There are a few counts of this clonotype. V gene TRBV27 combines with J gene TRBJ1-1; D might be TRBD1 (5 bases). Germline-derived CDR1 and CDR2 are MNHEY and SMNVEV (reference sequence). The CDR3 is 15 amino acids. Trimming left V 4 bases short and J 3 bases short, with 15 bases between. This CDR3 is CASSSRVTLHTEAFF. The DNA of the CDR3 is TGTGCCAGCAGTTCCAGGGTAACCCTTCACACTGAAGCTTTCTTT.

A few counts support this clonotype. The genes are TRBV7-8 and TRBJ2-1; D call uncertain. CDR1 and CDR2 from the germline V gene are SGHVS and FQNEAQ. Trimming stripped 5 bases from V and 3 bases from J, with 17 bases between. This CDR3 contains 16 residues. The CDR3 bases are TGTGCCAGCAGCCGTGCTAGTGTGCTTTACTACAATGAGCAGTTCTTC. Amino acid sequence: CASSRASVLYYNEQFF.

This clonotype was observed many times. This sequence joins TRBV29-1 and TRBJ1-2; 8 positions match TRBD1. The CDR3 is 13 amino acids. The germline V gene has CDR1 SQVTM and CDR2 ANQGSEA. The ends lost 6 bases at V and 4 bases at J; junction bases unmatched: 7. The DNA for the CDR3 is TGCAGCGTCGCAGGGGGCGACCGCTATGGCTACACCTTC. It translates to CSVAGGDRYGYTF.

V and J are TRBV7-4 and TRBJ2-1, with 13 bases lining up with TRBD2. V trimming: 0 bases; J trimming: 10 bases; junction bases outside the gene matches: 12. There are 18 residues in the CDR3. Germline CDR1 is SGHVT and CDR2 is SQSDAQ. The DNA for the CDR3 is TGTGCCAGCAGCTTAGCACTAGCGGGAGGGCCTCCCTTCCGAGAGCAGTTCTTC. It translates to CASSLALAGGPPFREQFF.